The 4 T cell receptor beta chains in this list originate from one sample, sequenced in a study of shared clonotypes between healthy human individuals. Some clones are missing from TCRdb's copy, which holds only in-frame ones; the method was immunoSEQ multiplex PCR. Among about 460,000 clones listed, around 77% were seen once. The sample was PBMCs. The receptor set was obtained from a woman aged 35 to 49 in good health. Some clones in this sample may be carry-over from other donors' samples.

This clone has a single count. Being one base from a much bigger clone, this may be a read error. The chain recombines TRBV11-3 with TRBJ2-7, with a tentative D call TRBD1 (6 bases). This CDR3 contains 13 residues. The germline gives CDR1 SGHNT, CDR2 YENEEA. CDR3 nucleotide sequence: TGTGCCAGCAGCTTAACAGGGACCTACAAGCAGTACTTC. The encoded protein is CASSLTGTYKQYF.

The chain carries TRBV9 and TRBJ2-7; 8 nucleotides agree with TRBD1. The germline V gene has CDR1 SGDLS and CDR2 YYNGEE. The J segment lost 5 bases and the V segment lost 0 bases, leaving 7 bases of the junction unmatched. The length of the CDR3 is 15 residues. The CDR3 loop reads CASSVAPDRDHEQYF. Here the CDR3 DNA reads TGTGCCAGCAGCGTAGCCCCGGACAGGGACCACGAGCAGTACTTC.

As regards this clone: A far larger clone is off by one base, so a read error is likely. The V call is TRBV4-2, the J call TRBJ2-7; 7 bases map to TRBD2. Germline V CDR1 and CDR2: LGHNA, YNFKEQ. V was pared by 2 bases and J by 0 bases, with 7 bases of the junction left unmatched. This CDR3 has 16 residues. The CDR3 coding sequence is TGTGCCAGCAGCCAAACCTGGCGGGGGAGCTCCTACGAGCAGTACTTC. This codes for CASSQTWRGSSYEQYF.

This clone was observed many times. The same CDR3 can be traced to other DNA sequences in this sample. The V gene is TRBV30, the J gene TRBJ1-5, with 7 nucleotides matching TRBD1. This CDR3 region has 17 residues. V gave up 1 base and J gave up 2 bases; unmatched junction bases: 11. Germline V gene data show CDR1 as GTSNPN and CDR2 as SVGIG (reference sequence). CDR3 region: CAWSDGRGGDGNQPQHF. In nucleotides, the CDR3 is TGTGCCTGGAGTGACGGCAGGGGGGGCGACGGCAATCAGCCCCAGCATTTT.